The 7 T cell receptor beta chains below all came from one sample that was sequenced in a study of T cell responses to AZD1222 COVID-19 vaccine. Generated by immunoSEQ multiplex PCR, the TCRdb table keeps only in-frame clones and is missing some. Among 150,000 or so clones listed, about nine tenths were seen once. The source was peripheral blood, collected on day 0 of AZD1222 vaccination. The source is an adult in good health.

The V call is TRBV24-1, the J call TRBJ1-1; no reliable D call. This CDR3 has 13 amino acids. V lost 6 bases, J lost 4 bases, and 11 bases lay in between. Germline V gene sequence: CDR1 KGHDR, CDR2 SFDVKD. Here the CDR3 reads CATSPRSGTEAFF. The CDR3 bases are TGTGCCACCAGTCCCCGTTCGGGCACTGAAGCTTTCTTT.

This chain links TRBV28 with TRBJ1-2; possible D gene TRBD1, 5 bases. The V end lost 1 base, the J end lost 9 bases, and 9 bases lay between the germline ends. Germline CDR1 and CDR2: MDHEN and SYDVKM. The CDR3 contains 12 residues. CDR3 nucleotides: TGTGCCAGCAGTTTATTGGGGGTTCGCTACACCTTC. This codes for CASSLLGVRYTF.

This clone has a handful of counts. The gene calls are TRBV29-1 and TRBJ1-1; perhaps TRBD1 as D (6 bases). The CDR3 length is 16 residues. V lost 0 bases, J lost 1 base, and 15 bases lay in between. CDR1 and CDR2 from the germline V gene are SQVTM and ANQGSEA. CDR3 amino acids: CSVEDPGTLWNTEAFF. The DNA for the CDR3 is TGCAGCGTTGAAGATCCAGGGACATTGTGGAACACTGAAGCTTTCTTT.

The rearrangement joins TRBV5-1 to TRBJ1-1, with 11 bases fitting TRBD1. The CDR3 is 15 residues long. Trimming took 5 bases from V and 1 from J; bases not matched to a gene: 4. CDR1 SGHRS and CDR2 YFSETQ come from the germline V gene. CDR3 sequence reads: CASRPGTGGNTEAFF. In DNA, the CDR3 is TGCGCCAGCAGACCCGGGACAGGGGGGAACACTGAAGCTTTCTTT.

The chain is built from TRBV5-4 and TRBJ1-1; maybe TRBD1 (6 bases). Germline V gene lookup returns CDR1 SGHNT and CDR2 YYREEE (reference sequence). There are 14 residues in the CDR3. The germline V and J ends were trimmed by 4 bases and 0 bases, with 10 bases remaining between them. In DNA form, the CDR3 reads TGTGCCAGCAGCACCACAGGGTTGAACACTGAAGCTTTCTTT. It specifies CASSTTGLNTEAFF.

The genes are TRBV12-3 or TRBV12-4 and TRBJ1-3; D is possibly TRBD1 (5 bases). CDR3 size: 13 residues. Between the trimmed V and J ends, which lost 5 bases and 5 bases, there was a span of 10 bases. In nucleotides, the CDR3 is TGTGCCAGCAGTGCGGGACCGCGAAACACCATATATTTT. Protein sequence: CASSAGPRNTIYF.

V is TRBV11-1 and J is TRBJ1-5; D uncertain. The V gene lost 1 base and the J gene lost 1 base, with 11 bases spanning the gap. Per the germline V gene, CDR1 is SGHAT and CDR2 is FQDESV (reference sequence). This CDR3 spans 16 amino acids. CDR3 sequence reads: CASSLGVLLSNQPQHF. The DNA of the CDR3 is TGTGCCAGCAGCTTAGGGGTTTTACTCAGCAATCAGCCCCAGCATTTT. Complete variable domain (other parts from reference TRBV11-1 and TRBJ1-5): EAEVAQSPRYKITEKSQAVAFWCDPISGHATLYWYRQILGQGPELLVQFQDESVVDDSQLPKDRFSAERLKGVDSTLKIQPAELGDSAMYLCASSLGVLLSNQPQHFGDGTRLSIL.